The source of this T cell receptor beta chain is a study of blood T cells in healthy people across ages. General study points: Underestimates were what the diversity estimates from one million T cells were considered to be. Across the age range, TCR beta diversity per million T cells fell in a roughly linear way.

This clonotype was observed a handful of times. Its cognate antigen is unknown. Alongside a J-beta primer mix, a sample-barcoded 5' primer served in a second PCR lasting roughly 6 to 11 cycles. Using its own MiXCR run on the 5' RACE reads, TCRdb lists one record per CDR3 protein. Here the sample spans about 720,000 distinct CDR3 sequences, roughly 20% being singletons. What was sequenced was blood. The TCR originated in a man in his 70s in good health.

CDR3: CASRGTGRIHEQYF. The CDR3 nucleotides read TGTGCCAGCAGAGGGACAGGGCGGATCCACGAGCAGTACTTC. The gene calls are TRBV6-5 and TRBJ2-7; 9 nucleotides align to TRBD1. The germline CDR1 and CDR2 sequences are MNHEY and SVGAGI. J gave up 5 bases and V 6 bases, and 8 bases lay outside the gene matches. The CDR3 extends over 14 amino acids.